This TCR beta chain was captured by sequencing in a study of OX40 agonist ivuxolimab in advanced cancers. Background on the study: The dose of intravenous ivuxolimab that patients received every 2 weeks ranged from 0.01 to 10 mg/kg. Three patients had partial responses: one hepatocellular carcinoma, two cutaneous melanoma.

Points on this clone: Antigen specificity is unknown.

This CDR3 spans 15 amino acids. J was trimmed by 7 bases and V by 3 bases; bases with no gene match: 7. The germline CDR1 and CDR2 sequences are SGDLS and YYNGEE. The method was immunoSEQ multiplex PCR; TCRdb's version includes in-frame clones alone and lacks a portion of them. There are under 65,000 clones in the sample; approximately 86% occur only once, and 0.76% lies in the top ten. Study-level results: Clonal expansion was among the lowest in partial responders at 0.1-3.0 mg/kg, especially CD8+.

Sequenced here: CD4+ or CD8+ T cells sorted from blood, sampled in a trial of the OX40 agonist ivuxolimab. The source is an adult with an advanced solid tumor such as melanoma, head and neck, liver or kidney cancer. The chain has TRBV9 and TRBJ2-7, with 13 bases that match TRBD2. CDR3 sequence: CASSAGLAGVQEQYF. The CDR3 coding sequence is TGTGCCAGCAGCGCCGGACTAGCGGGAGTGCAAGAGCAGTACTTC.